A selection of T cell receptor beta chains follows, all from one sample in a study of memory B cells and T cells in multiple sclerosis. Antigens of these TCRs are unknown. The method was immunoSEQ multiplex PCR; TCRdb's version includes in-frame clones alone and lacks a portion of them. The sample holds about 32,000 clones, approximately 85% seen once. The sequenced material came from PBMCs from blood kept in culture. The receptors derive from a human donor with multiple sclerosis. Each CDR3 is given with its conserved first and last residue. The D gene is left open where the match is weak. Where a row states a size, it is once, few, many or the class of an expanded clone; other rows omit it.

CDR3 length,V gene,clone size,J gene,D gene,CDR3 DNA,CDR3 protein
15,TRBV5-1,few,TRBJ2-3,TRBD2,TGCGCCAGCAGCTTGGTGGGACTAGCACAAGATACGCAGTATTTT,CASSLVGLAQDTQYF
10,TRBV6-4,NA,TRBJ2-6,NA,TGTGCCAGCACCAGGGACGTCCTGACTTTC,CASTRDVLTF
12,TRBV4-2,once,TRBJ1-1,NA,TGTGCCAGCAGCCAAAACCGGGACCAAGCTTTCTTT,CASSQNRDQAFF
10,TRBV2,NA,TRBJ2-7,NA,TGTGCCAGCAGTGAAAACGAGCAGTACTTC,CASSENEQYF
15,TRBV4-2,NA,TRBJ2-5,NA,TGTGCCAGCAGCCAAGAGGGGCGGGTCCAAGAGACCCAGTACTTC,CASSQEGRVQETQYF
16,TRBV6-5,once,TRBJ1-5,NA,TGTGCCAGCAGTTACACCGGGACTATGGGCAATCAGCCCCAGCATTTT,CASSYTGTMGNQPQHF
20,TRBV19,NA,TRBJ1-5,NA,TGTGCCAGTAGTATATCCCGCTCAGAAGAGGCGACTTATAGCAATCAGCCCCAGCATTTT,CASSISRSEEATYSNQPQHF
17,TRBV19,NA,TRBJ1-2,NA,TGTGCCAGTAGTATTATATCGGTAGGGGGGCTCGGCTATGGCTACACCTTC,CASSIISVGGLGYGYTF
17,TRBV27,NA,TRBJ2-2,TRBD2,TGTGCCAGCAGCCAGGGACTAGCGGGGAGGAACACCGGGGAGCTGTTTTTT,CASSQGLAGRNTGELFF
11,TRBV6-5,NA,TRBJ2-7,NA,TGTGCCACAGGAGGCTCCTACGAGCAGTACTTC,CATGGSYEQYF
13,TRBV6-5,NA,TRBJ2-2,NA,TGTGCCAGCAGCCCCAGGGTAGCCGGGGAGCTGTTTTTT,CASSPRVAGELFF
14,TRBV5-1,NA,TRBJ2-1,TRBD2,TGCGCCAGCAGCTCCGGGACTATCTACAATGAGCAGTTCTTC,CASSSGTIYNEQFF
14,TRBV4-1,NA,TRBJ2-1,NA,TGCGCCAGCAAGGCCGATAGTAGCGTAAATGAGCAGTTCTTC,CASKADSSVNEQFF
15,TRBV4-1,NA,TRBJ2-7,NA,TGCGCCAGCAGCCAAGATCACGGAAGCCTCTACGAGCAGTACTTC,CASSQDHGSLYEQYF
15,TRBV2,NA,TRBJ1-5,NA,TGTGCCAGCAGGGAGGGCGGGGGTTTCAATCAGCCCCAGCATTTT,CASREGGGFNQPQHF
13,TRBV4-1,once,TRBJ2-1,NA,TGCGCCAGCAGCAGCCAACAGGGAAATGAGCAGTTCTTC,CASSSQQGNEQFF
17,TRBV19,few,TRBJ1-5,TRBD1,TGTGCCAGTAGTATGGGGAGGCCCAGGGGGCACGATCAGCCCCAGCATTTT,CASSMGRPRGHDQPQHF
15,TRBV2,NA,TRBJ2-3,TRBD1,TGTGCCAGCAGTGAAGACAGGGGCGGCCTAGATACGCAGTATTTT,CASSEDRGGLDTQYF
13,TRBV9,NA,TRBJ2-3,TRBD1,TGTGCCAGCAGCGCCCAGGGGGCCGATACGCAGTATTTT,CASSAQGADTQYF
14,TRBV5-1,NA,TRBJ2-2,NA,TGCGCCAGCAGCTTGGACAAGGGCTCCGGGGAGCTGTTTTTT,CASSLDKGSGELFF
14,TRBV7-2,NA,TRBJ1-2,NA,TGTGCCAGCAGCCTCCGGGACGGCAACTATGGCTACACCTTC,CASSLRDGNYGYTF
15,TRBV5-8,NA,TRBJ2-7,TRBD2,TGTGCCAGCAGCGCCTCGGGACTAGCGAGATACGAGCAGTACTTC,CASSASGLARYEQYF
12,TRBV6-1,few,TRBJ1-2,TRBD1,TGTGCCGGATTCGGACAGGTCAATGGCTACACCTTC,CAGFGQVNGYTF
11,TRBV6-6,NA,TRBJ2-7,NA,TGTGCCAGCAGTTACCAGGGTGCGCAGTACTTC,CASSYQGAQYF
15,TRBV19,NA,TRBJ1-5,NA,TGTGCCAGTAGTACCGACAAGACCCGTCTGACGCCCCAGCATTTT,CASSTDKTRLTPQHF
15,TRBV5-1,NA,TRBJ2-1,TRBD1,TGCGCCAGCAGCTTTCCGGGACAGGTCTACAATGAGCAGTTCTTC,CASSFPGQVYNEQFF
16,TRBV9,NA,TRBJ2-1,TRBD2,TGTGCCAGCAGCCCCCGGATAGCGGGGTCCTACAATGAGCAGTTCTTC,CASSPRIAGSYNEQFF
14,TRBV5-1,NA,TRBJ2-2,TRBD1,TGCGCCAGCAGTGAGACAGGGGACACCGGGGAGCTGTTTTTT,CASSETGDTGELFF
14,TRBV7-7,NA,TRBJ2-5,NA,TGTGCCAGCAGCTTTGATCTGCTACAAGAGACCCAGTACTTC,CASSFDLLQETQYF
13,TRBV6-6,NA,TRBJ1-2,NA,TGTGCCAGCAGTCCCCGGGCTGTCTATGGCTACACCTTC,CASSPRAVYGYTF
17,TRBV7-3,once,TRBJ2-3,TRBD2,TGTGCCAGCAGCTTAATTCCAGCGGGAGGCGGGGGAGATACGCAGTATTTT,CASSLIPAGGGGDTQYF
15,TRBV28,NA,TRBJ1-5,TRBD1,TGTGCCAGCAGTGTCCTAACAGGGGGCGGCCAGCCCCAGCATTTT,CASSVLTGGGQPQHF
14,TRBV30,NA,TRBJ2-7,TRBD1,TGTGCCTGGAACTCGGGACAGGGAAGCATCGAGCAGTACTTC,CAWNSGQGSIEQYF
13,TRBV7-9,few,TRBJ2-7,NA,TGTGCCAGCAGCTTACAGGGACCCTACGAGCAGTACTTC,CASSLQGPYEQYF
15,TRBV5-1,NA,TRBJ2-1,NA,TGCGCCAGCAGCACCCAGCGGAGCTCCTACAATGAGCAGTTCTTC,CASSTQRSSYNEQFF
17,TRBV9,NA,TRBJ2-5,TRBD2,TGTGCCAGCAGCGCCCTTAGGACTAGCGGGAGCCAAGAGACCCAGTACTTC,CASSALRTSGSQETQYF
15,TRBV7-8,few,TRBJ2-7,NA,TGTGCCAGCAGCTTAGGGGAACTCGGCATCTACGAGCAGTACTTC,CASSLGELGIYEQYF
14,TRBV19,NA,TRBJ2-7,NA,TGTGCCAGTAGTATCCGGGGACCGACCTACGAGCAGTACTTC,CASSIRGPTYEQYF